Presented here are 16 T cell receptor beta chains from one specimen sequenced in a study of T cells in Graves' hyperthyroidism and ophthalmopathy. TCR beta CDR3 regions were amplified from RNA. Initially, a first-round RT-PCR of the TCR CDR3 employed the HTBI primer set. TCRdb processed the multiplex PCR reads anew with MiXCR; each CDR3 protein has one entry. The repertoire holds fewer than 750,000 distinct CDR3 sequences, roughly 15% seen once, with under 15% in the top ten. Material for sequencing was blood. The source is a woman aged 50 to 60 with Graves' ophthalmopathy.

This clonotype appeared many times. V usage is TRBV5-1 and J usage is TRBJ2-7; 10 bases agree with TRBD2. CDR3 length: 14 residues. In germline, CDR1 is SGHRS, CDR2 YFSETQ. Trimming cost V 4 bases and J 6 bases; bases outside gene matches: 7. DNA for the CDR3: TGCGCCAGCAGCGTGGAAGCGGGAGGGGTCGAGCAGTACTTC. Amino acid sequence: CASSVEAGGVEQYF. The full variable domain, in which reference TRBV5-1 and TRBJ2-7 provide the parts outside the CDR3, is KAGVTQTPRYLIKTRGQQVTLSCSPISGHRSVSWYQQTPGQGLQFLFEYFSETQRNKGNFPGRFSGRQFSNSRSEMNVSTLELGDSALYLCASSVEAGGVEQYFGPGTRLTVT.

The table lists this clonotype with many counts. The chain uses TRBV20-1 and TRBJ2-3; 11 bases line up with TRBD2. With V trimmed by 0 bases and J by 2 bases, 16 bases remained unmatched. In germline, CDR1 is DFQATT, CDR2 SNEGSKA (reference sequence). The length of the CDR3 is 20 residues. Here the CDR3 DNA reads TGCAGTGCTAGAGATGGACGACTAGCGGGATTTTTTACCAACACAGATACGCAGTATTTT. Its translation is CSARDGRLAGFFTNTDTQYF.

There are many counts of this clonotype. This sequence joins TRBV3-1 and TRBJ2-1; 7 nucleotides match TRBD2. This CDR3 comprises 19 residues. V dropped 3 bases and J dropped 1; count of bases not matched to a gene: 15. The germline V gene encodes CDR1 LGHDT and CDR2 YNNKEL (reference sequence). CDR3 region: CASSHPPPRAGASYNEQFF. The CDR3 DNA reads TGTGCCAGCAGCCACCCTCCTCCCCGGGCGGGAGCGTCCTACAATGAGCAGTTCTTC.

This clonotype was detected many times. The genes are TRBV6-2 or TRBV6-3 and TRBJ2-1; TRBD2 matches at 13 bases. V lost 2 bases to trimming and J lost 6 bases; unmatched junction nucleotides: 7. The CDR3 is made up of 17 amino acids. Germline CDR1 reads MNHEY; CDR2 reads SVGEGT. CDR3 coding DNA: TGTGCCAGCAGTTACCCGAAAGGACTAGCGGGAGCCAATGAGCAGTTCTTC. Translation: CASSYPKGLAGANEQFF.

This clonotype came up many times. This sequence joins TRBV20-1 and TRBJ2-5, with unresolved D. Germline lookup yields CDR1 DFQATT and CDR2 SNEGSKA (reference sequence). The CDR3 is 12 amino acids. V was cut by 1 base and J by 2 bases, with 5 bases left in between. The CDR3: CSARVPQETQYF. CDR3 coding DNA: TGCAGTGCTAGAGTTCCGCAAGAGACCCAGTACTTC.

The chain uses TRBV12-5 and TRBJ2-2, with unresolved D. The CDR3 length is 15 residues. V lost 2 bases and J lost 1, with 8 bases in between. CDR1 and CDR2 (germline): LGHNT, FRNRAP. This CDR3 is CASGLSLGNTGELFF. CDR3 DNA: TGTGCTAGTGGTTTGAGTTTAGGGAACACCGGGGAGCTGTTTTTT. Based on the CDR3 plus reference TRBV12-5 and TRBJ2-2, the full variable domain is DARVTQTPRHKVTEMGQEVTMRCQPILGHNTVFWYRQTMMQGLELLAYFRNRAPLDDSGMPKDRFSAEMPDATLATLKIQPSEPRDSAVYFCASGLSLGNTGELFFGEGSRLTVL.

The CDR3 nucleotides read TGTGCCAGTAGTAAACTACTCCGGACTGAAGCTTTCTTT. Translated, it gives CASSKLLRTEAFF. This chain links TRBV19 with TRBJ1-1; D ambiguous. Trimming removed 4 bases at V and 5 bases at J, with 11 bases between. This CDR3 spans 13 amino acids. Germline assignment: CDR1 LNHDA and CDR2 SQIVND (reference sequence).

Ten or more counts support this clonotype. This rearrangement joins TRBV4-3 to TRBJ2-5, with D perhaps TRBD2 (5 bases). This CDR3 contains 15 residues. V shed 4 bases and J shed 0 bases, with 12 bases lying between them. Per germline, CDR1 LGHNA and CDR2 YSLEER. CDR3 DNA: TGCGCCAGCAGCCCAGCCAGAGGGTACCAAGAGACCCAGTACTTC. The encoded protein is CASSPARGYQETQYF.

The sample holds many counts of this clonotype. The chain combines TRBV12-3 or TRBV12-4 with TRBJ1-2; no definite D call. V was shortened by 6 bases and J by 2 bases, with 7 bases between the two germline ends. This CDR3 contains 12 residues. The CDR3 sequence is CASRLSNYGYTF. The CDR3 DNA reads TGTGCCAGCAGACTTTCCAACTATGGCTACACCTTC.

Ten or more counts support this clonotype. J is TRBJ2-3 and V is TRBV6-1; 7 bases are shared with TRBD2. The germline V gene has CDR1 MNHNS and CDR2 SASEGT. V was pared by 1 base and J by 1 base, with 2 bases of the junction left unmatched. The CDR3 runs 15 residues. CDR3 coding DNA: TGTGCCAGCAGTGAAGACGGACTAGGCACAGATACGCAGTATTTT. Its protein is CASSEDGLGTDTQYF.

At least ten counts were recorded for this clonotype. The gene calls are TRBV5-1 and TRBJ2-7; 8 bases match TRBD2. With 7 bases clipped from V and 0 bases from J, the junction kept 6 bases outside the gene matches. The CDR3 extends over 14 amino acids. CDR1 and CDR2 from the germline V gene are SGHRS and YFSETQ. In nucleotides, the CDR3 is TGCGCCAGCTCCGGTAGCGGGACCTCCTACGAGCAGTACTTC. Its protein is CASSGSGTSYEQYF.

The table lists this clonotype with many counts. The chain combines TRBV20-1 with TRBJ2-7, with 13 bases fitting TRBD2. Germline values: CDR1 DFQATT, CDR2 SNEGSKA (reference sequence). The CDR3 totals 14 residues. With 6 bases clipped from V and 1 base from J, the junction kept 3 bases outside the gene matches. The chain's CDR3 is CSATGLAGSYEQYF. CDR3 coding DNA: TGCAGTGCCACGGGACTAGCGGGATCCTACGAGCAGTACTTC.

The chain uses TRBV5-1 and TRBJ2-5; D may be TRBD1 (6 bases). This CDR3 spans 16 amino acids. Germline CDR1 and CDR2: SGHRS and YFSETQ. Trimming took off 3 bases at V and 5 bases at J, with 20 bases between the two ends. The CDR3 DNA reads TGCGCCAGCAGCTCGGATCCCGCGACAGGAGGCGAGACCCAGTACTTC. Protein sequence: CASSSDPATGGETQYF.

This clonotype was seen ten or more times. The V gene is TRBV3-1, the J gene TRBJ2-1; a weak D match, TRBD2 (5 bases). Germline-derived CDR1 and CDR2 are LGHDT and YNNKEL (reference sequence). This CDR3 spans 13 amino acids. The V end lost 1 base, the J end lost 7 bases, and 8 bases lay between the germline ends. The CDR3 DNA is TGTGCCAGCAGCCAAGCTAGCAGGAATGAGCAGTTCTTC. As protein: CASSQASRNEQFF.

The chain joins TRBV15 to TRBJ2-7; 11 nucleotides agree with TRBD2. V dropped 5 bases and J dropped 3; count of bases not matched to a gene: 3. Germline V gene data show CDR1 as LNHNV and CDR2 as YYDKDF (reference sequence). CDR3 length: 14 amino acids. The DNA for the CDR3 is TGTGCCACCAGCCTTACTAGCGGGAGCTACGAGCAGTACTTC. Translating it yields CATSLTSGSYEQYF.

This clonotype has more than one count but fewer than ten. The chain has TRBV5-6 and TRBJ2-3; 7 bases are a match to TRBD1. V gave up 4 bases and J gave up 7 bases; unmatched junction bases: 9. In germline, CDR1 is SGHDT, CDR2 YYEEEE. The CDR3 is made up of 14 amino acids. CDR3 protein: CASSTRQGGYTQYF. In DNA form, the CDR3 reads TGTGCCAGCAGCACCCGACAGGGTGGTTATACGCAGTATTTT.